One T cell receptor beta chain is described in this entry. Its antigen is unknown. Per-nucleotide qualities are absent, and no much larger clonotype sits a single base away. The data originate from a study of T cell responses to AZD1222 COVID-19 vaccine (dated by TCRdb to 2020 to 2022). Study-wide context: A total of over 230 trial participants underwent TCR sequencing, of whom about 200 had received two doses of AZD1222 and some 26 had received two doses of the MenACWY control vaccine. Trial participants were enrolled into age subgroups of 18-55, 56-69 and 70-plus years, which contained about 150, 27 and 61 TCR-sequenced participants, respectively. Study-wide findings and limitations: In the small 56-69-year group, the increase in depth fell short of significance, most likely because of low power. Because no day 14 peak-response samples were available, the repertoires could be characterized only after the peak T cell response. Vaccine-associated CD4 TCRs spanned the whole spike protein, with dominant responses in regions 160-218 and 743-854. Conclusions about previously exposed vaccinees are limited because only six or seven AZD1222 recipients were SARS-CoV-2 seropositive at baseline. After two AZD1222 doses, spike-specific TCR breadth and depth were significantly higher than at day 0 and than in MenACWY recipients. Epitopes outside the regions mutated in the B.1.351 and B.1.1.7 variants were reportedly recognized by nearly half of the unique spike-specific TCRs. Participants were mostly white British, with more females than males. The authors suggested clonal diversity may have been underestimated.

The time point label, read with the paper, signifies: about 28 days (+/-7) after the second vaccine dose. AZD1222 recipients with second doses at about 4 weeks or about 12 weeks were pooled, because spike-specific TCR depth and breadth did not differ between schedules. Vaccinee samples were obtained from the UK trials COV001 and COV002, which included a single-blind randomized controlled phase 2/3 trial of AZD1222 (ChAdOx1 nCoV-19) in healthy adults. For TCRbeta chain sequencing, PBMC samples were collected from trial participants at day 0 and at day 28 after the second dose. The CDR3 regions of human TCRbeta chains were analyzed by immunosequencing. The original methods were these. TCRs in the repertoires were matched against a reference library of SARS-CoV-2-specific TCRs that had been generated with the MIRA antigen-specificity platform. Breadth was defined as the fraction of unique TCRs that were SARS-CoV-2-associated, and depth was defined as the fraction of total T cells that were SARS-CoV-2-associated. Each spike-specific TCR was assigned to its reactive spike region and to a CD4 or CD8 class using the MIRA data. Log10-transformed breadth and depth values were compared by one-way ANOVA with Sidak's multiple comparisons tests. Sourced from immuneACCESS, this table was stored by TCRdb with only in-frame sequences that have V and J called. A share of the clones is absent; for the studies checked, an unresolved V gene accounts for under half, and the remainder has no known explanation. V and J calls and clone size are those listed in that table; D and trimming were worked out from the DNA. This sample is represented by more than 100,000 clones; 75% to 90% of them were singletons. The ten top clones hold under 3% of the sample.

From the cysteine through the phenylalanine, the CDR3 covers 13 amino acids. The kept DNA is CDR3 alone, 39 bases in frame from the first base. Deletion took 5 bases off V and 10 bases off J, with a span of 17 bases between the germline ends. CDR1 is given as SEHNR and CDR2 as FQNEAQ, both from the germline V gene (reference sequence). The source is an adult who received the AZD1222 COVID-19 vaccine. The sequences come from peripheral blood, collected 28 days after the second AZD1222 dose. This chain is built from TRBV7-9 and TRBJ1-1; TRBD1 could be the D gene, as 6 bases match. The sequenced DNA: TGTGCCAGCAGCAATCGGGACATTGGTGGAGCTTTCTTT. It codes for CASSNRDIGGAFF.